This is a list of T cell receptor beta chains from one sample in a study of T-cell memory formation after mild COVID-19. TCRdb fed the 5' RACE reads into MiXCR, producing one record per CDR3 protein. The table lists under 450,000 distinct CDR3 sequences, under 25% of them singletons, with roughly 13% in the top ten. Source material: PBMCs or a T cell subset sorted from them (not recorded which). These receptors were collected from an adult woman who had mild COVID-19 (a few samples of this study predate the infection). Cell type and time point are not known. CDR3s include the opening cysteine and the closing phenylalanine or tryptophan. D genes are given only for firm matches. Clone size, where shown, is once, few, many, or a class for clones that have expanded.

size: .
V: TRBV4-1
D: .
CDR3: CASSQVEVTSYGQYF

size: .
V: TRBV9
D: TRBD1
CDR3: CASSFRDSQETQYF

size: .
V: TRBV7-9
D: TRBD1
CDR3: CASSQQGARTDTQYF

size: .
V: TRBV7-9
D: .
CDR3: CASIRAGIHTEAFF

size: few
V: TRBV4-1
D: TRBD1
CDR3: CASSQAAGGPYGYTF

size: .
V: TRBV11-2
D: TRBD2
CDR3: CASSRTSGGSQETQYF

size: few
V: TRBV6-5
D: TRBD2
CDR3: CASSYGLAGLSYEQYF

size: few
V: TRBV7-9
D: .
CDR3: CASSSHTGTQYF

size: many
V: TRBV6-2/TRBV6-3
D: TRBD1
CDR3: CASSWTGYEQYF

size: .
V: TRBV5-1
D: .
CDR3: CASSLSWRGPNTGELFF

size: .
V: TRBV4-1
D: TRBD1
CDR3: CASSQARGREGTEAFF

size: .
V: TRBV29-1
D: .
CDR3: CSVVPRVETQYF

size: few
V: TRBV10-3
D: .
CDR3: CAIRGQDEQYF

size: few
V: TRBV2
D: .
CDR3: CASRTSPVGNTIYF

size: .
V: TRBV15
D: TRBD1
CDR3: CATSRGDSEAFF

size: .
V: TRBV6-5
D: TRBD2
CDR3: CASSYRGLAGDEQYF

size: once
V: TRBV20-1
D: .
CDR3: CSALVSGNTQYF

size: .
V: TRBV5-1
D: .
CDR3: CASSSTAMNTEAFF

size: .
V: TRBV29-1
D: TRBD1
CDR3: CSVSTGATDTQYF

size: .
V: TRBV6-5
D: TRBD1
CDR3: CASSSRQGESTEAFF

size: few
V: TRBV11-3
D: .
CDR3: CASSFALGGADTQYF

size: .
V: TRBV2
D: .
CDR3: CASSGPGLNEQFF

size: .
V: TRBV4-1
D: TRBD1
CDR3: CASSQAPGTGNTGELFF

size: .
V: TRBV14
D: .
CDR3: CASSQVAANYGYTF

size: .
V: TRBV7-6
D: TRBD2
CDR3: CASSPIAGGNEQFF

size: .
V: TRBV30
D: .
CDR3: CAWSATPTRSWGYTF

size: .
V: TRBV7-9
D: .
CDR3: CASSSHPGELFF

size: .
V: TRBV4-1
D: TRBD2
CDR3: CASSRGMGLAGLADTGELFF

size: .
V: TRBV9
D: TRBD1
CDR3: CASSVTDRGSGNTIYF

size: .
V: TRBV6-5
D: TRBD1
CDR3: CASSWGTGNEQYF

size: .
V: TRBV5-1
D: .
CDR3: CASSTGTTASTEAFF

size: .
V: TRBV4-1
D: .
CDR3: CASSQGPSGGIYNEQFF

size: .
V: TRBV20-1
D: TRBD1
CDR3: CSAREMWGQTNTGELFF

size: few
V: TRBV3-1
D: .
CDR3: CASSYGQSNQPQHF

size: few
V: TRBV29-1
D: TRBD1
CDR3: CSVEGRQGEVEQYF

size: few
V: TRBV27
D: .
CDR3: CASSLYPTQIMNTEAFF

size: many
V: TRBV7-9
D: .
CDR3: CASSLVGSTDTQYF

size: .
V: TRBV5-1
D: .
CDR3: CASSIGSQETQYF

size: few
V: TRBV12-3/TRBV12-4
D: .
CDR3: CASSLGSSGRPYEQYF

size: .
V: TRBV5-5
D: .
CDR3: CASSSYTGHTNEQFF

size: few
V: TRBV12-3/TRBV12-4
D: TRBD1
CDR3: CASSPRGRLDEQYF

size: few
V: TRBV7-2
D: TRBD2
CDR3: CASSLGGGDGAYF

size: few
V: TRBV4-3
D: TRBD2
CDR3: CASSPTEAGVYEQYF

size: few
V: TRBV12-3/TRBV12-4
D: .
CDR3: CASSPGGGTSYEQYF

size: few
V: TRBV7-6
D: .
CDR3: CASSLAQIMNTEAFF

size: few
V: TRBV4-1
D: TRBD2
CDR3: CASSPPGLAGGVPFF

size: few
V: TRBV28
D: .
CDR3: CASRLAGVLQTYNEKLFF

size: .
V: TRBV7-2
D: TRBD2
CDR3: CASSLRGTSLNEQFF